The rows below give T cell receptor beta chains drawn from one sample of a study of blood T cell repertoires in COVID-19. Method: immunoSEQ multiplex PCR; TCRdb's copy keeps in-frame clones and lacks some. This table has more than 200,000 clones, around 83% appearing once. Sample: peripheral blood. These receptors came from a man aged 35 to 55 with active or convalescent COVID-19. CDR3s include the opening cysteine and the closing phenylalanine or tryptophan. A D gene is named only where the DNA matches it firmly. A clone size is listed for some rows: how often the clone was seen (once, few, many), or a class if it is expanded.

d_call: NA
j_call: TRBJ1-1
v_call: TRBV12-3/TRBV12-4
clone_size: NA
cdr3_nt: TGTGCCAGCAGTGGCAGGGGAGACACTGAAGCTTTCTTT
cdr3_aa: CASSGRGDTEAFF

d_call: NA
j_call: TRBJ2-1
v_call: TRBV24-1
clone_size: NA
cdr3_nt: TGTGCCACCAGCGTCGCGGGGTCCCACAATGAGCAGTTCTTC
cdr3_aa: CATSVAGSHNEQFF

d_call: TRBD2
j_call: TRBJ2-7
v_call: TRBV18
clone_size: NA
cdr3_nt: TGTGCCAGCTTACCCGCTAGCGGGGGAAACGAGCAGTACTTC
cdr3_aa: CASLPASGGNEQYF

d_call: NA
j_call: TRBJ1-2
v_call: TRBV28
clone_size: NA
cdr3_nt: TGTGCCAGCAGTAGGGTGGCGGGGTATGGCTACACCTTC
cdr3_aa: CASSRVAGYGYTF

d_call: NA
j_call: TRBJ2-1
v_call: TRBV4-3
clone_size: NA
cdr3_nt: TGCGCCAGCAGCCAAGATCGGGCCTACAATGAGCAGTTCTTC
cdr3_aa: CASSQDRAYNEQFF

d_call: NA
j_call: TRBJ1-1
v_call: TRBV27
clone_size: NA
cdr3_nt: TGTGCCAGCAGTTTATTAGGGGGTAGGAACACTGAAGCTTTCTTT
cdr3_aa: CASSLLGGRNTEAFF

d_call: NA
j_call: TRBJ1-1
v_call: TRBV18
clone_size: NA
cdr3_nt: TGTGCCAGCTCGCGTAACAGGGATGAAGCTTTCTTT
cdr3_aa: CASSRNRDEAFF

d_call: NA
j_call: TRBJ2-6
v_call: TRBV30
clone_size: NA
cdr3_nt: TGTGCCTGGCAGGGGACTGGGGCCAACGTCCTGACTTTC
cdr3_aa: CAWQGTGANVLTF

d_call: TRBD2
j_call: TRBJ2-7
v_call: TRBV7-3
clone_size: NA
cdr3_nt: TGTGCCAGCAGCCTAGGGGGAGGTAGCGGGAGCTACGAGCAGTACTTC
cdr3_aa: CASSLGGGSGSYEQYF

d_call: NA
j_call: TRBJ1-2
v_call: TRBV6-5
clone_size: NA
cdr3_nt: TGTGCCAGCAGTTACTCGGCCAGGGTCTATGGCTACACCTTC
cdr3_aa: CASSYSARVYGYTF

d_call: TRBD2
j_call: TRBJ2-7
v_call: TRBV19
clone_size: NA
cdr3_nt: TGTGCCAGTAGTCCAGCGGGGGGATGGGACGAGCAGTACTTC
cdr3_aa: CASSPAGGWDEQYF

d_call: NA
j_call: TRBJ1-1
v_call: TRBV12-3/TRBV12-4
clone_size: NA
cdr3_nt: TGTGCCAGCTTACAGGGATTCTACACTGAAGCTTTCTTT
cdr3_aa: CASLQGFYTEAFF

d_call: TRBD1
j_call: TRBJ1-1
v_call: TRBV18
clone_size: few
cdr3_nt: TGTGCCAGCTCACCCGACAGGGCAAAGAACACTGAAGCTTTCTTT
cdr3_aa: CASSPDRAKNTEAFF

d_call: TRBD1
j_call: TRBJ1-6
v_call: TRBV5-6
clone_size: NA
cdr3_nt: TGTGCCAGCAGCTTACCCGGGACAGCGGATAATTCACCCCTCCACTTT
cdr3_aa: CASSLPGTADNSPLHF

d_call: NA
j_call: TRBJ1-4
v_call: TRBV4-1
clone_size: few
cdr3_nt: TGCGCCAGCAGCCAAGAGGGGGCGGTCTATGAAAAACTGTTTTTT
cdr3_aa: CASSQEGAVYEKLFF

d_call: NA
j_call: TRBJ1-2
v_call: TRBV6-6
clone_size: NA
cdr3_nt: TGTGCCAGCAGTTACTCGGCAGGGGTGGGCTATGGCTACACCTTC
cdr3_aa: CASSYSAGVGYGYTF

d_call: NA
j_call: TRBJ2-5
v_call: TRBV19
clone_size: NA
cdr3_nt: TGTGCCAGTACCCCCGGTGCTTTCCAAGAGACCCAGTACTTC
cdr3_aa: CASTPGAFQETQYF

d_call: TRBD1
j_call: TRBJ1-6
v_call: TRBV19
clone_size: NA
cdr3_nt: TGTGCCAGTAGTATGGGACAGGGGACTACATATAATTCACCCCTCCACTTT
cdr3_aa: CASSMGQGTTYNSPLHF

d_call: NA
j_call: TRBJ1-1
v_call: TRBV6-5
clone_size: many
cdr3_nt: TGTGCCAGCAGTTACACCGGGGGGCTGGCTGAAGCTTTCTTT
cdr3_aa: CASSYTGGLAEAFF

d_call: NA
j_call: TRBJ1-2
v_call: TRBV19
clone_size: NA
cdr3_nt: TGTGCCAGTAGTATAGCCCCCTCTACTAACTATGGCTACACCTTC
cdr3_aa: CASSIAPSTNYGYTF

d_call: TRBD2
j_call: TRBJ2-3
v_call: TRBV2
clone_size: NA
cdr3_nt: TGTGCCAGCTCAAGTTGGGCCGGGACTAGCGGGGGTACTAGCACAGATACGCAGTATTTT
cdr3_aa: CASSSWAGTSGGTSTDTQYF

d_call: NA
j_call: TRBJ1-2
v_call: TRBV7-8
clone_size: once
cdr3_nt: TGTGCCAGCAGCGCCCCCGGTCTTACTGCGGCGGGAGGCTACACCTTC
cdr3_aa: CASSAPGLTAAGGYTF

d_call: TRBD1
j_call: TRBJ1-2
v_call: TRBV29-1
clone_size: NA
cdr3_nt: TGCAGCGTCGTGACCGGGACAGGGGGAACCAACTATGGCTACACCTTC
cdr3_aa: CSVVTGTGGTNYGYTF

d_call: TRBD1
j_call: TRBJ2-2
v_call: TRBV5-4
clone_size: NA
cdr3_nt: TGTGCCAGCAGCCGACAGGGGGCCAGCACCGGGGAGCTGTTTTTT
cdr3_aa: CASSRQGASTGELFF

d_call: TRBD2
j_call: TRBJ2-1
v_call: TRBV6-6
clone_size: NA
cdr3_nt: TGTGCCAGCAGCGCTCGCGGACTAGCCAATGAGCAGTTCTTC
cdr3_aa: CASSARGLANEQFF

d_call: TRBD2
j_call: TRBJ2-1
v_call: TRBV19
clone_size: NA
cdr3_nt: TGTGCCAGTAGTATAGGACTAGCGGGGGCCCCGAGAAACTACAATGAGCAGTTCTTC
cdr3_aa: CASSIGLAGAPRNYNEQFF

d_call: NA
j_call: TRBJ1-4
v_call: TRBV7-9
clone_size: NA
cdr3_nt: TGTGCCAGCAGCTTAAGCGGGATAGGGGAAAAACTGTTTTTT
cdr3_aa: CASSLSGIGEKLFF

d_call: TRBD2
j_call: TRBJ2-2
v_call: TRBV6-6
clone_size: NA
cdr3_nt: TGTGCCAGCAGTCACCGAGGACTAGCGGGGGGGGACGGGGAGCTGTTTTTT
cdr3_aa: CASSHRGLAGGDGELFF

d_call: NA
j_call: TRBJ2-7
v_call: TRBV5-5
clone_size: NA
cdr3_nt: TGTGCCAGCAGCTTGGATATCGGGAAAGCCTACGAGCAGTACTTC
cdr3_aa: CASSLDIGKAYEQYF

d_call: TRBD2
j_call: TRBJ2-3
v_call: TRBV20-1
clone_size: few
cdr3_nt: TGCAGTGCTAGTTCGGCGGGAGATTATAAAACAGATACGCAGTATTTT
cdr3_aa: CSASSAGDYKTDTQYF

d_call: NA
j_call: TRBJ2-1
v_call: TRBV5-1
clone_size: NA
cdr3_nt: TGCGCCAGCAGCTCGATAGGGGGAAATGAGCAGTTCTTC
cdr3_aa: CASSSIGGNEQFF

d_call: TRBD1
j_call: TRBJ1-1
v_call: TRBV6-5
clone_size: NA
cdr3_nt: TGTGCCAGCACTTTAAAGGACAGGGGTGCTTTCTTT
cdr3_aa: CASTLKDRGAFF

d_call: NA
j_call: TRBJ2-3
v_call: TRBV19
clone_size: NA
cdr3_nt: TGTGCCAGTAGTGAGAGTAGGGGGGATACGCAGTATTTT
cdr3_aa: CASSESRGDTQYF

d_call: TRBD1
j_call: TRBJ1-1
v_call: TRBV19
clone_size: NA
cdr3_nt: TGTGCCAGTAGTACCCGGACAGGGATGAACACTGAAGCTTTCTTT
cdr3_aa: CASSTRTGMNTEAFF

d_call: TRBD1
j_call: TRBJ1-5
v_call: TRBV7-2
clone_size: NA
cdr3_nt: TGTGCCAGCAGCTACAGGGGGCTTGGTAATCAGCCCCAGCATTTT
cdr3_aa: CASSYRGLGNQPQHF

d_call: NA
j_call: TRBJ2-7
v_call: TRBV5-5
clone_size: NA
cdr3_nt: TGTGCCAGCAGGCCAGGGGCTGGGGTGTACGAGCAGTACTTC
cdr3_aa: CASRPGAGVYEQYF

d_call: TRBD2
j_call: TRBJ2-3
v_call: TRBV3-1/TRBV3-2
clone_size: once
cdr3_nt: TGTGCCAGCAGCCAAGATGCGACTAGCGGTGCTAGCACAGATACGCAGTATTTT
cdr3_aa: CASSQDATSGASTDTQYF

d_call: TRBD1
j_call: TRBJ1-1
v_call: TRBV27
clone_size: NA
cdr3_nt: TGTGCCAGCATCGGACAGGGTGGCGTCTACACTGAAGCTTTCTTT
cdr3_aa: CASIGQGGVYTEAFF

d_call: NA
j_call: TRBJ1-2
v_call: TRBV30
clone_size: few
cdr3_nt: TGTGCCTGGAGTGTACGGGACACGGAGACTGTTGGCTACACCTTC
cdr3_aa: CAWSVRDTETVGYTF

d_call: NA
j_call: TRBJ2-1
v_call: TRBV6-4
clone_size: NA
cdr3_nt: TGTGCCAGCTCCAAGGGGGGGGGCGCCCACAATGAGCAGTTCTTC
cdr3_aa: CASSKGGGAHNEQFF

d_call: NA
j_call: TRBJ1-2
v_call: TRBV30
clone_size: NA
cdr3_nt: TGTGCCACCAAGAGGGGGTCCTACACCTTC
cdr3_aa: CATKRGSYTF

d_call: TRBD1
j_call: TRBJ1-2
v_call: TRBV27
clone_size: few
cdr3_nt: TGTGCCAGCAGTTCCCGGTACAGGGGAGGAAACTATGGCTACACCTTC
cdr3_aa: CASSSRYRGGNYGYTF

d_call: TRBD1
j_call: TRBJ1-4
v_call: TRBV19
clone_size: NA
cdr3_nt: TGTGCCAGTAGCCCTCTCGGACAGGTGCCTAATGAAAAACTGTTTTTT
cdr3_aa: CASSPLGQVPNEKLFF

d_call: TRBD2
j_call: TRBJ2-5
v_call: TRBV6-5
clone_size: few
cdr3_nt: TGTGCCAGCAGGCGGACTAGCCAGTACCAAGAGACCCAGTACTTC
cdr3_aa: CASRRTSQYQETQYF

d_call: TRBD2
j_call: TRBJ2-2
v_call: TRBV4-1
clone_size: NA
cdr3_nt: TGCGCCAGCAGCCAAGAGACGGGAGGAATCGGGGAGCTGTTTTTT
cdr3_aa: CASSQETGGIGELFF

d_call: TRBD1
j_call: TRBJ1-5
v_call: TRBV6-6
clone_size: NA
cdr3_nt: TGTGCCAGCATTCGGGGACAGAATAGCAATCAGCCCCAGCATTTT
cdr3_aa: CASIRGQNSNQPQHF

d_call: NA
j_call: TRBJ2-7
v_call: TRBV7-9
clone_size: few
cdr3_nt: TGTGCCAGCAGCTATAATTACGAGCAGTACTTC
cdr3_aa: CASSYNYEQYF

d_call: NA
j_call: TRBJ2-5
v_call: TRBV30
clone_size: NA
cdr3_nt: TGTGCCTGGAGCCCAAAAGAGACCCAGTACTTC
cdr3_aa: CAWSPKETQYF

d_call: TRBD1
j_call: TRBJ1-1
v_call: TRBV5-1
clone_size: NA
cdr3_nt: TGCGCCAGCAGCTTGGAGGCAGGGGGAATGAACACTGAAGCTTTCTTT
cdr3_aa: CASSLEAGGMNTEAFF

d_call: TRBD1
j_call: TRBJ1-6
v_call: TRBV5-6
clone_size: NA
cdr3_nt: TGTGCCAGCAGCTTTTACAGGGGGGGTGGCTCACCCCTCCACTTT
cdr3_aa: CASSFYRGGGSPLHF

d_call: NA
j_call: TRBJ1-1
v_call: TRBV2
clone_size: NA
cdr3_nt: TGTGCCAGCAGGACCGGACAGCTGAACACTGAAGCTTTCTTT
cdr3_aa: CASRTGQLNTEAFF

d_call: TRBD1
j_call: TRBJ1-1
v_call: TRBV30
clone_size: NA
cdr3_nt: TGTGCCTGGAGTGACAGGGGGAATACAGCTTTCTTT
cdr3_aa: CAWSDRGNTAFF

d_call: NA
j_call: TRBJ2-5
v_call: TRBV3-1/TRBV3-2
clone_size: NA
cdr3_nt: TGTGCCAGCAGCCTATGGGGGGTTGAAGAGACCCAGTACTTC
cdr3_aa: CASSLWGVEETQYF

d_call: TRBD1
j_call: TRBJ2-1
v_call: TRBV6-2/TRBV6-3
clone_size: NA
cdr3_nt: TGTGCCAGCAGCCCTGACAGGGTTGAGCAGTTCTTC
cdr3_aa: CASSPDRVEQFF

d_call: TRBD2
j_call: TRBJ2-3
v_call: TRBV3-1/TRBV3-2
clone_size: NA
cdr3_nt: TGTGCCAGCAGCCTCCGGACTAGTTTGGCGGCGCAGTATTTT
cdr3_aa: CASSLRTSLAAQYF

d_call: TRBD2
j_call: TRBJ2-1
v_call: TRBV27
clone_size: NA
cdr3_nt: TGTGCCAGCAGTCCCCCCTCTAGCGGAGGTTACAATGAGCAGTTCTTC
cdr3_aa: CASSPPSSGGYNEQFF

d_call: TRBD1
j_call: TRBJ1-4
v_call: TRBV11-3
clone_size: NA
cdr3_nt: TGTGCCAGCAGCTTGGCCGGGACAGGGGTTGAAAAACTGTTTTTT
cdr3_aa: CASSLAGTGVEKLFF

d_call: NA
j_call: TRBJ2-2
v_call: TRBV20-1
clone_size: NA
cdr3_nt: TGCAGTGCTGGGAGAGGGGGGGAGCTGTTTTTT
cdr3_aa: CSAGRGGELFF

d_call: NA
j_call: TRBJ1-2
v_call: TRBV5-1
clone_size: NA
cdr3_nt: TGCGCCAGCAGCTCCTACGGCGCGGGGGGCTACACCTTC
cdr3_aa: CASSSYGAGGYTF

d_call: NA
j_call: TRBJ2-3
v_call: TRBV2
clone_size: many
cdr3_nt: TGTGCCAGCAGTGACATGCTAGACGGCCCAGATACGCAGTATTTT
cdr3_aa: CASSDMLDGPDTQYF